This T cell receptor beta chain was identified in a study of graft-versus-host responses after intestinal transplantation. About the research overall: Among the recipients, all got anti-thymocyte globulin induction and then tacrolimus and steroids for about 3 years.

Comments on this clone: Its antigen remains unidentified.

Broader study findings: Researchers found peak circulating GvH clone levels linked to early post-transplant HvG declines. Across patients carrying graft-donor T cell macrochimerism, allografts held high graft-versus-host to host-versus-graft clonal ratios. Recipient marrow held GvH clones, some first seen in ileum or blood.

CDR1 is SNHLY, CDR2 FYNNEI, per germline. There are 17 residues in the CDR3. V was clipped by 5 bases and J by 5 bases; unmatched bases: 14. The repertoire was sequenced with immunoSEQ multiplex PCR; TCRdb's copy has only in-frame clones and lacks some. There are some 90,000 clones in the sample; roughly 88% occur only once, and roughly 0.099% lies in the top ten. This chain joins TRBV2 and TRBJ1-4; 7 nucleotides align to TRBD1. This clonotype originated in a human donor who received an intestinal transplant. The material was unstimulated CD4+ T cells sorted from spleen or lymph node cells, obtained before intestinal transplant. The CDR3 DNA reads as TGTGCCAGCAGTACACGACAGGGTTGGGACGAGAATGAAAAACTGTTTTTT. Translated: CASSTRQGWDENEKLFF.